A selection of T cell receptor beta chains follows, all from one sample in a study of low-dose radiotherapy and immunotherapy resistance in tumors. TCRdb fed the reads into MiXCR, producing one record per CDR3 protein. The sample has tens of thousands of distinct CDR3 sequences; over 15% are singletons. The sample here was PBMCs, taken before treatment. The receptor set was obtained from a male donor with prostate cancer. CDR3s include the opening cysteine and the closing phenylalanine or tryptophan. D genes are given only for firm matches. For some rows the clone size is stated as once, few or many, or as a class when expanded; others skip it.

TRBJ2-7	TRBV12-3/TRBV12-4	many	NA	CASSSGIPRDEQYF	TGTGCCAGCAGTTCGGGGATCCCCAGGGACGAGCAGTACTTC
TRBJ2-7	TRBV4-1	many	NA	CASSQLHSNYEQYF	TGCGCCAGCAGCCAACTGCATAGCAACTACGAGCAGTACTTC
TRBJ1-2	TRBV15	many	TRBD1	CATNQGGPYGYTF	TGTGCCACCAACCAGGGGGGCCCATATGGCTACACCTTC
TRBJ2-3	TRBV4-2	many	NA	CASSQEEIPDTQYF	TGTGCCAGCAGCCAAGAGGAAATCCCAGATACGCAGTATTTT
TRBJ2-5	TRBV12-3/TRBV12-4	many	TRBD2	CATRGGEGETQYF	TGTGCCACCCGCGGGGGGGAGGGGGAGACCCAGTACTTC
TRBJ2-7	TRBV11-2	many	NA	CASKVQGWVYEQYF	TGTGCCAGCAAAGTCCAGGGTTGGGTCTACGAGCAGTACTTC
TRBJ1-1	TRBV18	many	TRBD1	CASSETGATEAFF	TGTGCCAGCTCAGAGACAGGGGCCACTGAAGCTTTCTTT
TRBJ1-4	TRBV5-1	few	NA	CASSLEVGRGGEKLFF	TGCGCCAGCAGCTTGGAGGTTGGCAGGGGAGGAGAAAAACTGTTTTTT
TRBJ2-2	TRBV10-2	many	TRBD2	CASSEGGGATGELFF	TGCGCCAGCAGTGAAGGCGGGGGGGCCACCGGGGAGCTGTTTTTT
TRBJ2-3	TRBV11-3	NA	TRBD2	CASSQLAGGLKDTQYF	TGTGCCAGCAGCCAGCTAGCGGGGGGGCTTAAAGATACGCAGTATTTT
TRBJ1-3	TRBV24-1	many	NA	CATSENGNTIYF	TGTGCCACCAGTGAGAATGGAAACACCATATATTTT
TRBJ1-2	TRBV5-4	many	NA	CASSLLTGGYTF	TGTGCCAGCAGCTTGTTAACGGGTGGCTACACCTTC
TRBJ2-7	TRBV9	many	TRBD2	CASSQGLAEAYEQYF	TGTGCCAGCAGCCAGGGACTAGCGGAGGCCTACGAGCAGTACTTC
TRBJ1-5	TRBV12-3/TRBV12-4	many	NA	CASSSLSGTTSNQPQHF	TGTGCCAGCAGTTCCCTGAGCGGGACCACTAGCAATCAGCCCCAGCATTTT
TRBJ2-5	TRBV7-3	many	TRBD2	CASSLGLAATQYF	TGTGCCAGCAGCTTAGGGCTAGCGGCCACCCAGTACTTC
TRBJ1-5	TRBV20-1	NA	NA	CSARDWQSRQPQHF	TGCAGTGCTAGAGACTGGCAGTCTCGTCAGCCCCAGCATTTT
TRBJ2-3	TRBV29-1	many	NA	CSVAGARGTDTQYF	TGCAGCGTTGCGGGGGCCCGAGGCACAGATACGCAGTATTTT
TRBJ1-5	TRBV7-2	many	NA	CASSATQYGPQHF	TGTGCCAGCAGCGCCACCCAGTATGGGCCCCAGCATTTT
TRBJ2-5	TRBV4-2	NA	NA	CASSQDLGEETQYF	TGTGCCAGCAGCCAAGATCTGGGAGAAGAGACCCAGTACTTC
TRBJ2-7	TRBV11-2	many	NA	CASSLGWAGSGYEQYF	TGTGCCAGCAGCTTAGGGTGGGCAGGGTCCGGGTACGAGCAGTACTTC
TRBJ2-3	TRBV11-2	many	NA	CASSLGPVLSTDTQYF	TGTGCCAGCAGCTTGGGGCCCGTGCTTAGCACAGATACGCAGTATTTT
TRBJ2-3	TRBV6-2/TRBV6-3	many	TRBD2	CASSPAGGITDTQYF	TGTGCCAGCAGCCCCGCGGGGGGGATCACAGATACGCAGTATTTT
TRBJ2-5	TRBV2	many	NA	CASSEIGGDGEETQYF	TGTGCCAGCAGTGAAATTGGCGGGGACGGAGAAGAGACCCAGTACTTC
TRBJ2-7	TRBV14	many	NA	CASSVRGDDDYEQYF	TGTGCCAGCAGCGTTAGGGGGGACGACGACTACGAGCAGTACTTC
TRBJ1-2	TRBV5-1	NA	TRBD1	CASSGTEKNYGYTF	TGCGCCAGCAGCGGGACAGAGAAAAACTATGGCTACACCTTC
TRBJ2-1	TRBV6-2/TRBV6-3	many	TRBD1	CASSQDRYNEQFF	TGTGCCAGCAGTCAGGACAGGTACAATGAGCAGTTCTTC
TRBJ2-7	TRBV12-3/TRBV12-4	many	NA	CASSFYKSGEQYF	TGTGCCAGCAGTTTCTACAAGTCCGGCGAGCAGTACTTC
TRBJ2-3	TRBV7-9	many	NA	CASTSGTDTQYF	TGTGCCAGCACTAGTGGCACAGATACGCAGTATTTT